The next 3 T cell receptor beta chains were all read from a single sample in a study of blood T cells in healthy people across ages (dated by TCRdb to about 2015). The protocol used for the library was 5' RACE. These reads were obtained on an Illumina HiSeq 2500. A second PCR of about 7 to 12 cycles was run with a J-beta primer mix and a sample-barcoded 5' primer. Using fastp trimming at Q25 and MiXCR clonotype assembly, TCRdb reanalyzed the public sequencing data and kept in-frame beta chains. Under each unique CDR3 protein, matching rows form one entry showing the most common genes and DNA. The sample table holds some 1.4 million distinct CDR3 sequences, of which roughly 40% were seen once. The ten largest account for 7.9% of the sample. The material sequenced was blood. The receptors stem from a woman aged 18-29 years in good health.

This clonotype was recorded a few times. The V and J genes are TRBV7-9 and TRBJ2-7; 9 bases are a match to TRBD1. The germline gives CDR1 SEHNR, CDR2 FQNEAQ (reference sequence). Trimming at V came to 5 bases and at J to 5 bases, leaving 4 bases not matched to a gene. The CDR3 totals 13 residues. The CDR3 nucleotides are TGTGCCAGCAGCGTTACAGGGGGCGACGAGCAGTACTTC. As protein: CASSVTGGDEQYF.

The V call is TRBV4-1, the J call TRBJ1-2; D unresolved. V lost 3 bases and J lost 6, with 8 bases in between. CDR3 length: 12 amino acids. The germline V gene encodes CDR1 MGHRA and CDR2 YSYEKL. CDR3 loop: CASSQDDNGYTF. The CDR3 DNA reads TGCGCCAGCAGCCAGGATGATAATGGCTACACCTTC.

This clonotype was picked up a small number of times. The DNA for the CDR3 is TGTGCCAGCAGCCCGGGACTAGCGGGAACCCTCTACAATGAGCAGTTCTTC. Translating it yields CASSPGLAGTLYNEQFF. This sequence joins TRBV9 and TRBJ2-1; 13 nucleotides agree with TRBD2. V lost 4 bases and J lost 3; bases outside the gene matches: 7. The CDR3 runs to 17 residues. In germline, CDR1 is SGDLS, CDR2 YYNGEE.